This TCR beta chain was retrieved from a study of blood T cell repertoires in COVID-19. Only in-frame clones appear in the TCRdb table, and some are missing; sequencing was by immunoSEQ multiplex PCR. Among some 200,000 clones listed, under 90% were seen once. This CDR3 spans 15 amino acids. Germline V gene data show CDR1 as MDHEN and CDR2 as SYDVKM. The J segment lost 3 bases and the V segment lost 5 bases, leaving 8 bases of the junction unmatched. The sample was peripheral blood. The TCR comes from a woman in her 70s with COVID-19, enrolled during active disease. The chain couples TRBV28 to TRBJ2-5, with 8 bases identical to TRBD1. The CDR3: CASSGAGTGKETQYF. In nucleotides, the CDR3 is TGTGCCAGCAGTGGGGCCGGGACAGGAAAAGAGACCCAGTACTTC.